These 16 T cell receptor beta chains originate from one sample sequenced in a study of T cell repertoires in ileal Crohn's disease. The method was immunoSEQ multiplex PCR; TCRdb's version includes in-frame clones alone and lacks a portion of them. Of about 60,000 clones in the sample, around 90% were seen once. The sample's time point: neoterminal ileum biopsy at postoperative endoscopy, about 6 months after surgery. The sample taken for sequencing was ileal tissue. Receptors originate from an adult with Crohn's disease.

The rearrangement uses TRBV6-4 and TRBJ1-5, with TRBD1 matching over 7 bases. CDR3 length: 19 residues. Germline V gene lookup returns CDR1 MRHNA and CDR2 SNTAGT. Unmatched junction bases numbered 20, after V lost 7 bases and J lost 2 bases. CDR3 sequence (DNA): TGTGCCAGCAATCCAGGACAGGCGGATAGATTCGGGGGCAATCAGCCCCAGCATTTT. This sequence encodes CASNPGQADRFGGNQPQHF.

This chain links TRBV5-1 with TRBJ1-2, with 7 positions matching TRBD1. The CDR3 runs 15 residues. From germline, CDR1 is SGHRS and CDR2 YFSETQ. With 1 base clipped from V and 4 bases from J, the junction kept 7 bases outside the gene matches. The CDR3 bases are TGCGCCAGCAGCTTGAATACCGGGACAGCCTATGGCTACACCTTC. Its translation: CASSLNTGTAYGYTF.

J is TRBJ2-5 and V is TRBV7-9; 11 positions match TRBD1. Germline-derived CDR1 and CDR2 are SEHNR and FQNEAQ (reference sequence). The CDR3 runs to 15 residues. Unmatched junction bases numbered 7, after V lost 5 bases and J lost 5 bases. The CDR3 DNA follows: TGTGCCAGCAGCCCCTGGACAGGGGGCGTCGAGACCCAGTACTTC. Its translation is CASSPWTGGVETQYF.

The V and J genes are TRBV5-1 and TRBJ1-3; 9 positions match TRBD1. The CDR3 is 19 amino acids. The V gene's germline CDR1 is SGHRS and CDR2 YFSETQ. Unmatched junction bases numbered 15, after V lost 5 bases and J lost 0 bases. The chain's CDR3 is CASSPGPGQGTVSGNTIYF. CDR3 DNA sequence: TGCGCCAGCAGTCCTGGCCCGGGACAGGGTACGGTCTCTGGAAACACCATATATTTT.

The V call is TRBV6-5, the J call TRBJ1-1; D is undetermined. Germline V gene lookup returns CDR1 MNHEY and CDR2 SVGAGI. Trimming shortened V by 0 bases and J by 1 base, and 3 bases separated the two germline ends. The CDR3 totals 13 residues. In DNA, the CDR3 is TGTGCCAGCAGTTACTCACAGAACACTGAAGCTTTCTTT. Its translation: CASSYSQNTEAFF.

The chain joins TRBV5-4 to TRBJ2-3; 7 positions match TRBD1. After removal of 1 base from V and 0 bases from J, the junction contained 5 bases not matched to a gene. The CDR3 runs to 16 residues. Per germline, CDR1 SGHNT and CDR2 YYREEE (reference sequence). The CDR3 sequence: CASSLPNRGSTDTQYF. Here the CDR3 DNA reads TGTGCCAGCAGCTTGCCGAACAGGGGAAGCACAGATACGCAGTATTTT.

The CDR3 spells CASSADKMVQETQYF. CDR3 sequence (DNA): TGTGCCAGCAGCGCGGACAAAATGGTTCAAGAGACCCAGTACTTC. This chain joins TRBV7-2 and TRBJ2-5; tentative D call: TRBD1 (5 bases). Germline CDR1 and CDR2: SGHTA and FQGNSA. This CDR3 is built from 15 residues. V lost 5 bases and J 2 bases, leaving 15 bases between the germline ends.

The CDR3 loop is CASSVTGLGANVLTF. The CDR3 coding sequence is TGTGCCAGCAGCGTAACAGGCCTTGGGGCCAACGTCCTGACTTTC. The chain has TRBV9 and TRBJ2-6; D is possibly TRBD1 (5 bases). CDR1 and CDR2 (germline): SGDLS, YYNGEE. There are 15 residues in the CDR3. V lost 1 base to trimming and J lost 3 bases, with 8 bases between them.

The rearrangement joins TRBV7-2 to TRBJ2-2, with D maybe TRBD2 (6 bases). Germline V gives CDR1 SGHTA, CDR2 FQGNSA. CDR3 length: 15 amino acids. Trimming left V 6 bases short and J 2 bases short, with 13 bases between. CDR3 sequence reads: CASSYSSGNTGELFF. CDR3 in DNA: TGTGCCAGCAGTTACAGTAGCGGTAACACCGGGGAGCTGTTTTTT.

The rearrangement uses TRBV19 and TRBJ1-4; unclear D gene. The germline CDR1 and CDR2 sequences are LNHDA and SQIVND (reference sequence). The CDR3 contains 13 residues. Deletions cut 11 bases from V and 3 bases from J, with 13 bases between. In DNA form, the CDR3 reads TGTGCCGTAGCGGAGTTAGCTAATGAAAAACTGTTTTTT. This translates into CAVAELANEKLFF.

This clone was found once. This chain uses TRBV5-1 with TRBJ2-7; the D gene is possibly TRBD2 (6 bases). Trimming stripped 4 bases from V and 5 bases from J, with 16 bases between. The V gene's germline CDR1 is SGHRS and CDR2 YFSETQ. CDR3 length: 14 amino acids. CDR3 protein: CASSPSGGVDEQYV. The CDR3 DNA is TGCGCCAGCAGCCCATCCGGCGGGGTTGACGAGCAGTACGTC.

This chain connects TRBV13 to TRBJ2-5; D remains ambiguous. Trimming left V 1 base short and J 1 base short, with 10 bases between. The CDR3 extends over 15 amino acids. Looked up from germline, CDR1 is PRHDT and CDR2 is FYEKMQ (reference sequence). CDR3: CASSLVGRAQETQYF. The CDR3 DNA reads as TGTGCCAGCAGCTTAGTGGGCAGAGCCCAAGAGACCCAGTACTTC.

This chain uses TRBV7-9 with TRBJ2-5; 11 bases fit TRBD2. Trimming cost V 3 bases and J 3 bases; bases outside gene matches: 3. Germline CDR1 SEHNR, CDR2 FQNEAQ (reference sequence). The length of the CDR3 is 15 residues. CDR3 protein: CASSLGLAEKETQYF. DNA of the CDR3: TGTGCCAGCAGCTTGGGACTAGCGGAAAAAGAGACCCAGTACTTC.

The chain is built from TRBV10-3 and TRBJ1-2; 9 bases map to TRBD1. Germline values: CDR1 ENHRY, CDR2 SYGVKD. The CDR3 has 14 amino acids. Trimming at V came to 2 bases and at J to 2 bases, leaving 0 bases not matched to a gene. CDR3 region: CAISEGQGNYGYTF. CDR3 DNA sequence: TGTGCCATCAGTGAGGGACAGGGGAACTATGGCTACACCTTC.

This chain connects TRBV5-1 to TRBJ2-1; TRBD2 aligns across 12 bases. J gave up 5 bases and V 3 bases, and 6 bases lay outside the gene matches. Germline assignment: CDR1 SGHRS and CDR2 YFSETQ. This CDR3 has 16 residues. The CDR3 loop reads CASSSTTSGRNNEQFF. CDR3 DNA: TGCGCCAGCAGCTCAACGACTAGCGGGAGAAACAATGAGCAGTTCTTC.

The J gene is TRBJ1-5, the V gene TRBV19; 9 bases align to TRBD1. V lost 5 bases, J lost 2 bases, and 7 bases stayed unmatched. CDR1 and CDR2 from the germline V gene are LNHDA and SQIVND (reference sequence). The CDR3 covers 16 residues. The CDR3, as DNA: TGTGCCAGTAGTGTACAGGGGGCTCAGGGCAATCAGCCCCAGCATTTT. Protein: CASSVQGAQGNQPQHF.